This TCR beta chain comes out of a study of blood T cell repertoires in COVID-19. Study overall: Sites across the United States, Italy and Spain contributed samples from acute and convalescent COVID-19. PBMCs, B-cell-depleted T cells, or T cells provided the cDNA or gDNA that made up the material.

The assay was immunoSEQ multiplex PCR, and TCRdb's table has in-frame clones only and misses some. Of about 69,000 clones listed, under 90% were seen once; the top ten hold 13%. Germline V gene sequence: CDR1 SGHNT, CDR2 YYREEE (reference sequence). The CDR3 has 13 residues. The junction had 7 bases not matched to a gene; V was cut back by 4 bases and J by 7 bases. Seattle's cohort entered during active infection and was followed longitudinally. This TCR was sampled from a man over 45 with COVID-19, enrolled during active disease. Sequences were obtained from peripheral blood. V is TRBV5-4 and J is TRBJ1-1; 7 bases are a match to TRBD1. CDR3 bases: TGTGCCAGCAGCCCTGGGACAGTTGGTGAAGCTTTCTTT. It codes for CASSPGTVGEAFF.